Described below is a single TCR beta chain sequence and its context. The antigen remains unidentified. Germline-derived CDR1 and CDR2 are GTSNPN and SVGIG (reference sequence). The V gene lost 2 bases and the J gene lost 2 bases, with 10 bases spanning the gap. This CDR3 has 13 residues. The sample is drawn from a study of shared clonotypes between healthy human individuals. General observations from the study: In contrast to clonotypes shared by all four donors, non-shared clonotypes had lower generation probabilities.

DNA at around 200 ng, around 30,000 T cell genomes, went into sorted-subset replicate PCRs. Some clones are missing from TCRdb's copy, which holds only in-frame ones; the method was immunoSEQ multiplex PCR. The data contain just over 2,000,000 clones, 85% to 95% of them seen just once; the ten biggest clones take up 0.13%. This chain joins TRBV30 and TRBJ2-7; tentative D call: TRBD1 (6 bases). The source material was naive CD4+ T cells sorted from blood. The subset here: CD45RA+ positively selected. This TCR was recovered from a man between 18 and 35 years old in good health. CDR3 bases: TGTGCCTGGAGTTCTGGACAGACCTACGAGCAGTACTTC. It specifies CAWSSGQTYEQYF.